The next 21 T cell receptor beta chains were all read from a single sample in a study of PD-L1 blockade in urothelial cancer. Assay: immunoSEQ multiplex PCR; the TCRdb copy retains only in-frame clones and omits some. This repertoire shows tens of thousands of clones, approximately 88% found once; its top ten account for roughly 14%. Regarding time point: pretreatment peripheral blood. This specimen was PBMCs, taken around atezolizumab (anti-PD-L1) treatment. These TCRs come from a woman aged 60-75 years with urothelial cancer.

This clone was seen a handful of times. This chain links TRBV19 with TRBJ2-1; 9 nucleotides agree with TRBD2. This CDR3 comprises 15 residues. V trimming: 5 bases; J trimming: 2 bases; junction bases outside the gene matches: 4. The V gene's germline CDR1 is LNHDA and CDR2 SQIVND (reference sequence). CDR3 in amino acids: CASSPRTSAYNEQFF. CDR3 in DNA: TGTGCCAGTAGTCCTCGGACTAGCGCCTACAATGAGCAGTTCTTC.

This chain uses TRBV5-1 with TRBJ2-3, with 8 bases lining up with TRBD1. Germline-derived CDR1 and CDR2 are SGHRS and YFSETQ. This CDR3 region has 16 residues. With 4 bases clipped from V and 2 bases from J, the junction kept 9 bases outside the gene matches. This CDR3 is CASSPAPGQVTDTQYF. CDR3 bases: TGCGCCAGCAGCCCAGCCCCGGGACAGGTCACAGATACGCAGTATTTT.

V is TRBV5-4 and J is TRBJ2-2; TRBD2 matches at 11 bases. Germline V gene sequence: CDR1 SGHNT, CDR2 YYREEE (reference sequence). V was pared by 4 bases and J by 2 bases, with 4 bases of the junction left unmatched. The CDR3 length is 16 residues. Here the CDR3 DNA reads TGTGCCAGCAGCCCTGGACTAGCGGGCAACACCGGGGAGCTGTTTTTT. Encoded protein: CASSPGLAGNTGELFF.

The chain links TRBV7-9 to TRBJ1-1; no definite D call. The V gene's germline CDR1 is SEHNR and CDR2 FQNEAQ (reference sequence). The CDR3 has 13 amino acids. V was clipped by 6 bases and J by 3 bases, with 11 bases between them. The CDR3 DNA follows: TGTGCCAGCAGTCCCAAGAGGGACACTGAAGCTTTCTTT. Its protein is CASSPKRDTEAFF.

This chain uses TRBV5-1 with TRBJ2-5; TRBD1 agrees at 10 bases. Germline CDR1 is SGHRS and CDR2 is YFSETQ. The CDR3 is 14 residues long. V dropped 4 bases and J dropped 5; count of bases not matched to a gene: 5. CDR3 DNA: TGCGCCAGCAGCGGGGGGACAGGGGACGAGACCCAGTACTTC. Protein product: CASSGGTGDETQYF.

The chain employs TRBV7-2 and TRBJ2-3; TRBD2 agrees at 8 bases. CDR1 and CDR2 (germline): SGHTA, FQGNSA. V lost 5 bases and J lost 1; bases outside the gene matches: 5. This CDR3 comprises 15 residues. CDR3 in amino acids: CASSIGGAGTDTQYF. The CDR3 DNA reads TGTGCCAGCAGCATCGGGGGGGCCGGCACAGATACGCAGTATTTT.

This CDR3 reads CASSVGVAGEGYNEQFF. In DNA, the CDR3 is TGTGCCAGCAGCGTAGGGGTAGCGGGAGAGGGCTACAATGAGCAGTTCTTC. The rearrangement links TRBV9 to TRBJ2-1; 9 positions match TRBD2. The ends lost 0 bases at V and 3 bases at J; junction bases unmatched: 7. The CDR3 loop spans 17 amino acids. The germline CDR1 and CDR2 sequences are SGDLS and YYNGEE.

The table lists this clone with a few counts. This CDR3 is CASSEETGFYEQYF. CDR3 sequence (DNA): TGCGCCAGCAGTGAGGAGACAGGGTTCTACGAGCAGTACTTC. J is TRBJ2-7 and V is TRBV10-2; 7 bases fit TRBD1. The CDR3 sequence is 14 residues long. The germline V gene has CDR1 WSHSY and CDR2 SAAADI. The V and J ends lost 2 bases and 3 bases, in that order; junction bases with no gene match: 4.

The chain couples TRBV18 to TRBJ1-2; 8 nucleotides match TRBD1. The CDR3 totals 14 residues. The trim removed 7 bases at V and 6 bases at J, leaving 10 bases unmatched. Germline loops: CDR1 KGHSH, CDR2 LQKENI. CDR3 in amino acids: CASFRRQGQDGYTF. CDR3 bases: TGTGCCAGCTTCCGGAGACAGGGGCAGGATGGCTACACCTTC.

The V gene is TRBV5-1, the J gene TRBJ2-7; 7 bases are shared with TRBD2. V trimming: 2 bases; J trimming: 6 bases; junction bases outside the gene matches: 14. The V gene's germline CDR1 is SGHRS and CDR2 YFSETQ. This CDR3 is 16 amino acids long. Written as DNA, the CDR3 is TGCGCCAGCAGCTTAGGCACCTGGGGAGGGACTCGCGAGCAGTACTTC. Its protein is CASSLGTWGGTREQYF.

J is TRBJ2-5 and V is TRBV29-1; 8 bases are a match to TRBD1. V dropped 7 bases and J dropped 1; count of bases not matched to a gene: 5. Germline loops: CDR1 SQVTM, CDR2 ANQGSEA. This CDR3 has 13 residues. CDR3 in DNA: TGCAGCGACCTAGGACAGGGCCAAGAGACCCAGTACTTC. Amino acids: CSDLGQGQETQYF.

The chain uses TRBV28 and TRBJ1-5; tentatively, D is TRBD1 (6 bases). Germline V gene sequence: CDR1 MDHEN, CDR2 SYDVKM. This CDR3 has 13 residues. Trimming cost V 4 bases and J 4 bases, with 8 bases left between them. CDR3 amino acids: CASSSTGNQPQHF. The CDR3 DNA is TGTGCCAGCAGTTCAACAGGGAATCAGCCCCAGCATTTT.

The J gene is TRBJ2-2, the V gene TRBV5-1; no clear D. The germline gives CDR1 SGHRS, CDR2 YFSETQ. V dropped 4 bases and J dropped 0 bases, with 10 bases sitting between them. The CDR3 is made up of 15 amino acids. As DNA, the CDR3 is TGCGCCAGCAGCCTCGGCGGAACGAACACCGGGGAGCTGTTTTTT. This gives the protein CASSLGGTNTGELFF.

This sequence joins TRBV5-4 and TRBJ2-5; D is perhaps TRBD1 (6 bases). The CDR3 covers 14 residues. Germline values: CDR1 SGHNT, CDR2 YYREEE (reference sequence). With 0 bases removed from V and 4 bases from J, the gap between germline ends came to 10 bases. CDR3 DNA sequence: TGTGCCAGCAGCTTGGGTGGGGGCCGAGAGACCCAGTACTTC. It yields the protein CASSLGGGRETQYF. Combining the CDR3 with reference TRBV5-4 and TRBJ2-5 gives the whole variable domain ETGVTQSPTHLIKTRGQQVTLRCSSQSGHNTVSWYQQALGQGPQFIFQYYREEENGRGNFPPRFSGLQFPNYSSELNVNALELDDSALYLCASSLGGGRETQYFGPGTRLLVL.

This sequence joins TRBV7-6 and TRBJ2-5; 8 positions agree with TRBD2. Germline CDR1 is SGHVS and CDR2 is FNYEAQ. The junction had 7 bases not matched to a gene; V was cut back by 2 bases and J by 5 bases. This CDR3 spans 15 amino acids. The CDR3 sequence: CASSLFGAGEETQYF. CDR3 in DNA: TGTGCCAGCAGCTTATTCGGAGCGGGAGAGGAGACCCAGTACTTC.

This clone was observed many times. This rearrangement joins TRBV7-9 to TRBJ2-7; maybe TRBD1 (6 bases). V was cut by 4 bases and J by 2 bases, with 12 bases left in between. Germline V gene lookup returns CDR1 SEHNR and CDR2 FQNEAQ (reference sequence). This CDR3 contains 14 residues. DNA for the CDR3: TGTGCCAGCAGCTCCCGGGACACTCCCTACGAGCAGTACTTC. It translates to CASSSRDTPYEQYF.

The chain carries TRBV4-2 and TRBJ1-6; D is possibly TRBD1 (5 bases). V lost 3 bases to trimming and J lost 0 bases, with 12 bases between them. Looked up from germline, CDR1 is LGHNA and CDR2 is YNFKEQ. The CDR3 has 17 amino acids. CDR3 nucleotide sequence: TGTGCCAGCAGCCAGGACGCAGGGTCCTCCTATAATTCACCCCTCCACTTT. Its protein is CASSQDAGSSYNSPLHF.

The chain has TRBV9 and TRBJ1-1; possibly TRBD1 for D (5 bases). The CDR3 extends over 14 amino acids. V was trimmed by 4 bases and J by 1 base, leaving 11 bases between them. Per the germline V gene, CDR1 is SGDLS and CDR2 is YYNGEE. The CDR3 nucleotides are TGTGCCAGCAGCTCCGGGGGGGGGAACACTGAAGCTTTCTTT. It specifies CASSSGGGNTEAFF. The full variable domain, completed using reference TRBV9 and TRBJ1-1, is DSGVTQTPKHLITATGQRVTLRCSPRSGDLSVYWYQQSLDQGLQFLIQYYNGEERAKGNILERFSAQQFPDLHSELNLSSLELGDSALYFCASSSGGGNTEAFFGQGTRLTVV.

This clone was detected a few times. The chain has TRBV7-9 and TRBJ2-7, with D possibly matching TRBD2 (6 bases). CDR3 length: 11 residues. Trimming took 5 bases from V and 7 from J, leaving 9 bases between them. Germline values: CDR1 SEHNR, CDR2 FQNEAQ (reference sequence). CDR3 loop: CASSPGVEQYF. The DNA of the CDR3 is TGTGCCAGCAGCCCGGGAGTGGAGCAGTACTTC.

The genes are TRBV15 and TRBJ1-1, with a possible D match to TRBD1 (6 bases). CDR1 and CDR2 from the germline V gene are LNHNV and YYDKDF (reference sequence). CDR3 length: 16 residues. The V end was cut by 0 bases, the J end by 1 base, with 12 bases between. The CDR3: CATSRDRDRRNTEAFF. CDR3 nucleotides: TGTGCCACCAGCAGAGATCGCGACAGGCGGAACACTGAAGCTTTCTTT.

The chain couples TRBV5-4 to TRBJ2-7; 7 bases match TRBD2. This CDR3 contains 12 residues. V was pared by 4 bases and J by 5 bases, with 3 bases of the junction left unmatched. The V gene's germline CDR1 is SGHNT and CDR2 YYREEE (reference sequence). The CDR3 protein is CASSLAGDEQYF. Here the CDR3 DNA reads TGTGCCAGCAGCCTGGCGGGAGACGAGCAGTACTTC.